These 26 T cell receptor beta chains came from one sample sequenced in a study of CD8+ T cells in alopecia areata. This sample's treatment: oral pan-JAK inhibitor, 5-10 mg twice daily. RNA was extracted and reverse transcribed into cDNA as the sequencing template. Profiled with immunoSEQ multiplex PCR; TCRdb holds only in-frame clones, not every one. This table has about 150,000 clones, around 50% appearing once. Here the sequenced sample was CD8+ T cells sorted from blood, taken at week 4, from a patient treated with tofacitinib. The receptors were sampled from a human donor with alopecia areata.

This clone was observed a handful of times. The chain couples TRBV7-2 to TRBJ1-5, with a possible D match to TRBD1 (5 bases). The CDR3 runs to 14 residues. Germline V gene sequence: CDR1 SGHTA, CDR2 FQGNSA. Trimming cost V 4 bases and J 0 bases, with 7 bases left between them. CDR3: CASSSDSSNQPQHF. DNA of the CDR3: TGTGCCAGCAGCTCTGACAGTAGCAATCAGCCCCAGCATTTT.

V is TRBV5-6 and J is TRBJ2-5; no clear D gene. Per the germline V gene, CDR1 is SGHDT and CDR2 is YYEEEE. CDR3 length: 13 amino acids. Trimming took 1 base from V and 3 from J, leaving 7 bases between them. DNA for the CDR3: TGTGCCAGCAGCTTGTGGGTGAAAGAGACCCAGTACTTC. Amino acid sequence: CASSLWVKETQYF.

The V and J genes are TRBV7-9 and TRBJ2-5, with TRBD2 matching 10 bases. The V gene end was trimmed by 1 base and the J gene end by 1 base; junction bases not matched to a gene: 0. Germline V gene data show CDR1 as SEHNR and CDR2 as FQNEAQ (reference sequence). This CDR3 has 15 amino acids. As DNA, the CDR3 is TGTGCCAGCAGCTTAGGGACTAGCGGCCAAGAGACCCAGTACTTC. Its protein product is CASSLGTSGQETQYF.

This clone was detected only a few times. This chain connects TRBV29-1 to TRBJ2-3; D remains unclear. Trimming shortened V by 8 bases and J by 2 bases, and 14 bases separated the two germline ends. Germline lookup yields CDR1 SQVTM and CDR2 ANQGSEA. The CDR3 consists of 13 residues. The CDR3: CSPKDGNTDTQYF. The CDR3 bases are TGCAGCCCGAAGGACGGAAACACAGATACGCAGTATTTT.

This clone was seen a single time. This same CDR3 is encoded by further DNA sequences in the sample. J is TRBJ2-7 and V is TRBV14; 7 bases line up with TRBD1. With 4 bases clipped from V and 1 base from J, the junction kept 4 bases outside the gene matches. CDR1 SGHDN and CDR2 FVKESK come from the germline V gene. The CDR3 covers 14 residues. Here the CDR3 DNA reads TGTGCCAGCAGCCGGACAGGATCATCCTACGAGCAGTACTTC. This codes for CASSRTGSSYEQYF.

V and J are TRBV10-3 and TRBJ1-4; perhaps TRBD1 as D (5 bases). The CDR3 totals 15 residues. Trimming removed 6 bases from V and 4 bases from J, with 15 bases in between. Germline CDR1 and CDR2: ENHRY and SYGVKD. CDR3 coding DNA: TGTGCCATCAGCCGGGGACGCTACGGTAATGAAAAACTGTTTTTT. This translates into CAISRGRYGNEKLFF.

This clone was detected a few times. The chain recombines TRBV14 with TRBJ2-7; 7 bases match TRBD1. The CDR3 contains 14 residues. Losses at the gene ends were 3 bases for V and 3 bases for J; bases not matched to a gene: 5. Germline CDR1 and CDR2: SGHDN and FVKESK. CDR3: CASSHRDSYYEQYF. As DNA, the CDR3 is TGTGCCAGCAGCCACCGGGACAGCTACTACGAGCAGTACTTC.

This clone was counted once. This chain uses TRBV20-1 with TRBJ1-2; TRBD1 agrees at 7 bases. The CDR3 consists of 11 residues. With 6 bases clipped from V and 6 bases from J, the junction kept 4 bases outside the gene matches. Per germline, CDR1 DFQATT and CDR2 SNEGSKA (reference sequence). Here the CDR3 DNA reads TGCAGTGCGACAGGGTACGATGGCTACACCTTC. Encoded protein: CSATGYDGYTF.

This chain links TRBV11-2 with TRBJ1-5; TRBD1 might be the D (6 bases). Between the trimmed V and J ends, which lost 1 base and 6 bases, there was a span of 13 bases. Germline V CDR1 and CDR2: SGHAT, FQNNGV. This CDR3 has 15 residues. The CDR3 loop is CASSLVGSGVQPQHF. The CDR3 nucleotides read TGTGCCAGCAGCTTAGTAGGGTCAGGGGTTCAGCCCCAGCATTTT.

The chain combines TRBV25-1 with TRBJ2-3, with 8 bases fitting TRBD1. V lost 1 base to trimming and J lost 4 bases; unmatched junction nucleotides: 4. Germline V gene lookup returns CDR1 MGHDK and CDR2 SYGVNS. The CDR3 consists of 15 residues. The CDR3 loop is CASSEFRGRADTQYF. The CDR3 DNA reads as TGTGCCAGCAGTGAATTCAGGGGGCGAGCAGATACGCAGTATTTT. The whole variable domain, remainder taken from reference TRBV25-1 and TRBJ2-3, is EADIYQTPRYLVIGTGKKITLECSQTMGHDKMYWYQQDPGMELHLIHYSYGVNSTEKGDLSSESTVSRIRTEHFPLTLESARPSHTSQYLCASSEFRGRADTQYFGPGTRLTVL.

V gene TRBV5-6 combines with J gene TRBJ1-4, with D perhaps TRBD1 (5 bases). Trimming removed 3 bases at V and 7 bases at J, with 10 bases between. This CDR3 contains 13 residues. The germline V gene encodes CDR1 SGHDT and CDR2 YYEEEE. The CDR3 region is CASSYQGSEKLFF. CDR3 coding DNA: TGTGCCAGCAGCTACCAGGGAAGTGAAAAACTGTTTTTT.

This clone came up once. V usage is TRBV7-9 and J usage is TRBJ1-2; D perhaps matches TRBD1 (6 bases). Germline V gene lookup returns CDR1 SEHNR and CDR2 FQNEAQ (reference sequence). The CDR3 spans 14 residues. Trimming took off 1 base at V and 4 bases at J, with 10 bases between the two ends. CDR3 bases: TGTGCCAGCAGCTTAGGCAGGGGTGGCTATGGCTACACCTTC. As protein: CASSLGRGGYGYTF.

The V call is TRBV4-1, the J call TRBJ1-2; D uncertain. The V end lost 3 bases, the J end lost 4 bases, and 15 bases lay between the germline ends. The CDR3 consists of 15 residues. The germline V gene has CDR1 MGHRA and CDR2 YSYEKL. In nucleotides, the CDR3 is TGCGCCAGCAGCCATCCCATGACGAGTATCTATGGCTACACCTTC. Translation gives CASSHPMTSIYGYTF.

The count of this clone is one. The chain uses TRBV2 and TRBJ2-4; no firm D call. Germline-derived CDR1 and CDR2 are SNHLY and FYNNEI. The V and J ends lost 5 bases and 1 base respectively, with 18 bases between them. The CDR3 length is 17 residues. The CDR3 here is CASSPSARTHAKNIQYF. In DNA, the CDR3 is TGTGCCAGCAGTCCTTCCGCTCGAACACATGCCAAAAACATTCAGTACTTC. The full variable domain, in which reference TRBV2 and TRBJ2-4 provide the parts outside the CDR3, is EPEVTQTPSHQVTQMGQEVILRCVPISNHLYFYWYRQILGQKVEFLVSFYNNEISEKSEIFDDQFSVERPDGSNFTLKIRSTKLEDSAMYFCASSPSARTHAKNIQYFGAGTRLSVL.

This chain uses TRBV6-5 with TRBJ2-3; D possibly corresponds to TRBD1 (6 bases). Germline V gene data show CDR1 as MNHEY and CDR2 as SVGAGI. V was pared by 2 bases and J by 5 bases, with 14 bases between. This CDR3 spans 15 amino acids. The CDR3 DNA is TGTGCCAGCAGTTACGAGGTCCAGGGGAGAGATACGCAGTATTTT. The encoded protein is CASSYEVQGRDTQYF.

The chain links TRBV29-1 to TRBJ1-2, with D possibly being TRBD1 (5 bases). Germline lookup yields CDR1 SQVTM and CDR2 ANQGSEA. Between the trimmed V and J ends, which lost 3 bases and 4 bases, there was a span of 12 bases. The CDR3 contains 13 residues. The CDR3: CSVDPREGYGYTF. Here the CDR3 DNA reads TGCAGCGTTGATCCCAGGGAAGGCTATGGCTACACCTTC.

In DNA, the CDR3 is TGTGCCAGCAGCGCACAGGGTAATGAAAAACTGTTTTTT. It specifies CASSAQGNEKLFF. This chain connects TRBV7-6 to TRBJ1-4; D is possibly TRBD1 (6 bases). CDR3 length equals 13 residues. Per the germline V gene, CDR1 is SGHVS and CDR2 is FNYEAQ. V shed 5 bases and J shed 4 bases, with 8 bases lying between them. The variable domain in full, completed from reference TRBV7-6 and TRBJ1-4, reads GAGVSQSPRYKVTKRGQDVALRCDPISGHVSLYWYRQALGQGPEFLTYFNYEAQQDKSGLPNDRFSAERPEGSISTLTIQRTEQRDSAMYRCASSAQGNEKLFFGSGTQLSVL.

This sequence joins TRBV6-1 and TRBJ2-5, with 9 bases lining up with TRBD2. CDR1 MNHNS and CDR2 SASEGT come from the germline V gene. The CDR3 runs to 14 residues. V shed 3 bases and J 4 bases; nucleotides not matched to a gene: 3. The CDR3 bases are TGTGCCAGCAGTGAGAGTAGCGGGAGAGAGACCCAGTACTTC. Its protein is CASSESSGRETQYF.

This chain's CDR3 is CASSQTAVTGGDTQYF. Written as DNA, the CDR3 is TGCGCCAGCAGCCAAACAGCTGTGACAGGGGGTGATACGCAGTATTTT. This rearrangement joins TRBV4-1 to TRBJ2-3; 9 nucleotides line up with TRBD1. V lost 2 bases, J lost 6 bases, and 9 bases stayed unmatched. The CDR3 contains 16 residues. The V gene's germline CDR1 is MGHRA and CDR2 YSYEKL.

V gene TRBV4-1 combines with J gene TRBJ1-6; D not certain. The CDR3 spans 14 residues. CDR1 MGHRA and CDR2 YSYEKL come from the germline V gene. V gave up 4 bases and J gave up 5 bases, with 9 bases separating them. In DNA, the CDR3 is TGCGCCAGCAGCCGAGTTCGGGATAATTCACCCCTCCACTTT. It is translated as CASSRVRDNSPLHF.

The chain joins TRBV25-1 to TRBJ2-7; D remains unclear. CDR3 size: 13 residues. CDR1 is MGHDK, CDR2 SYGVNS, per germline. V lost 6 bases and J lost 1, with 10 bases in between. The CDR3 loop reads CASSGRPSYEQYF. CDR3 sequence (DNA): TGTGCCAGCAGCGGACGCCCATCCTACGAGCAGTACTTC.

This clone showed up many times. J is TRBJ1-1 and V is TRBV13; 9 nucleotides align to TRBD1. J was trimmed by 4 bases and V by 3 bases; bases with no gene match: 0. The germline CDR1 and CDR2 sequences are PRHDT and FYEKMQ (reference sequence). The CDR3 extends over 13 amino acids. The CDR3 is CASSLTGGTEAFF. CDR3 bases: TGTGCCAGCAGCTTGACAGGGGGCACTGAAGCTTTCTTT.

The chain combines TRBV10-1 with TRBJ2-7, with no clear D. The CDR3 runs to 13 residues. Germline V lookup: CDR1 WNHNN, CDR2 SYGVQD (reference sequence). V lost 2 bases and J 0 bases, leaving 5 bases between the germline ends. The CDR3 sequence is CASSETSSYEQYF. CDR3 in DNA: TGCGCCAGCAGTGAGACAAGCTCCTACGAGCAGTACTTC.

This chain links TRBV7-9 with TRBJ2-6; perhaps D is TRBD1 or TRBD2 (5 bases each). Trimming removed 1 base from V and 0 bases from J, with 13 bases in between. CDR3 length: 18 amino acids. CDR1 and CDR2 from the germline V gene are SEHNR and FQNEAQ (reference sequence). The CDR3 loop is CASSLGTGPSSGANVLTF. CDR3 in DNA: TGTGCCAGCAGCTTAGGTACGGGGCCAAGCTCTGGGGCCAACGTCCTGACTTTC.

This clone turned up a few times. CDR3 bases: TGTGCCAGCACAGGGATTGGGGACACCGGGGAGCTGTTTTTT. This sequence encodes CASTGIGDTGELFF. The chain links TRBV27 to TRBJ2-2; TRBD1 is a possible D gene (5 bases). V was cut by 7 bases and J by 3 bases, with 12 bases left in between. This CDR3 region has 14 residues. The V gene's germline CDR1 is MNHEY and CDR2 SMNVEV (reference sequence).

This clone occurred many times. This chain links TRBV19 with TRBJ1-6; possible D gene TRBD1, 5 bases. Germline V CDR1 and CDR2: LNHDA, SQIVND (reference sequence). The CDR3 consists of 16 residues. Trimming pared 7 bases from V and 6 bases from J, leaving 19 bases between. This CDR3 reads CASKDPGTDLNSPLHF. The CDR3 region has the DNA TGTGCCAGTAAAGACCCCGGGACGGATCTTAATTCACCCCTCCACTTT. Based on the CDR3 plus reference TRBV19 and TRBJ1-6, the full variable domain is DGGITQSPKYLFRKEGQNVTLSCEQNLNHDAMYWYRQDPGQGLRLIYYSQIVNDFQKGDIAEGYSVSREKKESFPLTVTSAQKNPTAFYLCASKDPGTDLNSPLHFGNGTRLTVT.